Only one count was recorded for the clone carrying this TCR beta chain. This sample was taken from a study of blood T cell repertoires in COVID-19. Study overall: PBMCs, B-cell-depleted T cells, or T cells were the source of the cDNA or gDNA that made up the material.

With 7 bases clipped from V and 0 bases from J, the junction kept 8 bases outside the gene matches. In germline, CDR1 is MDHEN, CDR2 SYDVKM. The CDR3 has 15 residues. In the study's own analysis: Quantification of nucleated cells was approximated via reference gene primer amplification. Measured with immunoSEQ multiplex PCR; TCRdb has only the in-frame clones, and not every one. D and trimming come from the DNA, and the V and J calls and clone size come from that table. Here the sample spans some 460,000 clones, roughly 87% being singletons. Living in about two dozen US areas, the participants were between 18 and 89 years of age. Clinical history as reported by participants underpinned cohort assignment.

Sequenced material: PBMCs or T cells enriched from blood (not recorded which). The J gene is TRBJ1-1, the V gene TRBV28, with 7 bases that match TRBD1. This TCR was recovered from a woman between 18 and 29 years old who had recovered from COVID-19. The CDR3 loop reads CASTRGDSLNTEAFF. The CDR3 bases are TGTGCCAGCACCCGAGGGGACAGTTTGAACACTGAAGCTTTCTTT.